This passage covers 18 T cell receptor beta chains from one sample sequenced in a study of shared clonotypes between healthy human individuals. The protocol was immunoSEQ multiplex PCR, while the TCRdb copy is restricted to in-frame clones and leaves out a portion. The data contain about half a million clones, approximately 77% of them singletons. Source material: PBMCs. The receptors derive from a woman in her forties in good health. Some clones in this sample may be carry-over from other donors' samples.

V is TRBV27 and J is TRBJ1-2, with a possible D match to TRBD1 (5 bases). The CDR3 covers 12 residues. V was cut by 2 bases and J by 8 bases, with 9 bases left in between. Germline CDR1 reads MNHEY; CDR2 reads SMNVEV (reference sequence). The CDR3 DNA reads TGTGCCAGCAGTTTAGGGGGTCGGGGCTACACCTTC. As protein: CASSLGGRGYTF.

About this clone: A far bigger clonotype differs at one base, so this is likely a read error. J is TRBJ1-2 and V is TRBV5-6, with 7 bases that match TRBD1. The CDR3 runs 14 residues. CDR1 and CDR2 from the germline V gene are SGHDT and YYEEEE. The CDR3 protein is CASSRDRENYGDTF. For the CDR3, the DNA is TGTGCCAGCAGCCGCGACAGGGAGAACTATGGCGACACCTTC.

The chain joins TRBV19 to TRBJ1-5, with TRBD1 as a possible D gene (5 bases). The V end lost 4 bases, the J end lost 7 bases, and 20 bases lay between the germline ends. Germline assignment: CDR1 LNHDA and CDR2 SQIVND (reference sequence). The CDR3 runs 16 residues. The CDR3 is CASSTVGTEGLQPQHF. The CDR3, as DNA: TGTGCCAGTAGTACCGTCGGGACCGAGGGTCTCCAGCCCCAGCATTTT.

This clone was detected many times. The chain has TRBV25-1 and TRBJ1-3; no definite D call. The CDR3 spans 14 residues. Trimming stripped 1 base from V and 3 bases from J, with 7 bases between. From germline, CDR1 is MGHDK and CDR2 SYGVNS. The CDR3 loop is CASSEWDLGNTIYF. The CDR3 DNA reads TGTGCCAGCAGTGAATGGGATCTTGGAAACACCATATATTTT.

The rearrangement joins TRBV11-3 to TRBJ2-1; a weak D match, TRBD2 (5 bases). From germline, CDR1 is SGHNT and CDR2 YENEEA. V shed 5 bases and J shed 2 bases, with 16 bases lying between them. This CDR3 is built from 16 residues. CDR3 region: CASSPSGGLAYNEQFF. In DNA form, the CDR3 reads TGTGCCAGCAGCCCATCCGGCGGGTTAGCCTACAATGAGCAGTTCTTC.

This sequence joins TRBV9 and TRBJ2-4; 12 bases line up with TRBD2. Germline loops: CDR1 SGDLS, CDR2 YYNGEE. The CDR3 covers 15 residues. Trimming at V came to 3 bases and at J to 10 bases, leaving 8 bases not matched to a gene. This CDR3 is CASSAGTSGWGIQYF. CDR3 bases: TGTGCCAGCAGCGCCGGGACTAGCGGGTGGGGGATTCAGTACTTC.

This clone was detected once. The rearrangement joins TRBV2 to TRBJ2-1, with TRBD2 matching 9 bases. Germline V gives CDR1 SNHLY, CDR2 FYNNEI. The V and J ends lost 2 bases and 5 bases, in that order; junction bases with no gene match: 10. The CDR3 contains 17 residues. The CDR3 DNA follows: TGTGCCAGCAGTGAAACACCAAGGACTAGCGTCCACAATGAGCAGTTCTTC. It specifies CASSETPRTSVHNEQFF. Supplemented by reference TRBV2 and TRBJ2-1, the full variable domain reads EPEVTQTPSHQVTQMGQEVILRCVPISNHLYFYWYRQILGQKVEFLVSFYNNEISEKSEIFDDQFSVERPDGSNFTLKIRSTKLEDSAMYFCASSETPRTSVHNEQFFGPGTRLTVL.

J is TRBJ2-7 and V is TRBV29-1; no clear D. There are 13 residues in the CDR3. V lost 4 bases, J lost 3 bases, and 13 bases lay in between. Looked up from germline, CDR1 is SQVTM and CDR2 is ANQGSEA. In nucleotides, the CDR3 is TGCAGCGTTGGTAGAGGCCTCTACTACGAGCAGTACTTC. Protein: CSVGRGLYYEQYF.

The rearrangement joins TRBV4-2 to TRBJ2-2; D gene uncertain. V dropped 0 bases and J dropped 6 bases, with 8 bases sitting between them. Germline CDR1 is LGHNA and CDR2 is YNFKEQ. The CDR3 has 14 residues. In DNA form, the CDR3 reads TGTGCCAGCAGCCAAGATTTGATGCCCGGGGAGCTGTTTTTT. It encodes CASSQDLMPGELFF.

This chain links TRBV7-2 with TRBJ2-1; D may be TRBD2 (5 bases). Germline V CDR1 and CDR2: SGHTA, FQGNSA. V shed 5 bases and J shed 7 bases, with 18 bases lying between them. The CDR3 loop spans 15 amino acids. CDR3: CASSRTFEGSNEQFF. The CDR3 DNA reads as TGTGCCAGCAGCCGAACGTTCGAGGGTTCAAATGAGCAGTTCTTC.

Note on this clone: This may stem from a read error, because a much larger clone lies one nucleotide away. No conserved phenylalanine or tryptophan ends this CDR3, so it is likely a read error. This chain links TRBV28 with TRBJ2-7; TRBD1 matches 12 bases. The CDR3 is made up of 16 amino acids. In germline, CDR1 is MDHEN, CDR2 SYDVKM. V shed 8 bases and J 4 bases; nucleotides not matched to a gene: 12. CDR3 protein: CASPGPGDRGQYEQYL. The DNA of the CDR3 is TGTGCCAGCCCCGGCCCGGGGGACAGGGGGCAATACGAGCAGTACCTC.

J is TRBJ2-1 and V is TRBV15; the D gene is possibly TRBD1 (6 bases). The CDR3 has 17 residues. In germline, CDR1 is LNHNV, CDR2 YYDKDF (reference sequence). V was clipped by 5 bases and J by 7 bases, with 24 bases between them. CDR3 DNA sequence: TGTGCCACCAGCGACGACCTCGGCAGGGGTATTAGGAATGAGCAGTTCTTC. Encoded protein: CATSDDLGRGIRNEQFF.

This rearrangement joins TRBV19 to TRBJ2-7, with a possible D match to TRBD2 (6 bases). Germline V lookup: CDR1 LNHDA, CDR2 SQIVND (reference sequence). V was clipped by 6 bases and J by 2 bases, with 17 bases between them. The CDR3 has 15 residues. CDR3 DNA: TGTGCCAGTAGGGGCGGGACGGTCACCCCCTACGAGCAGTACTTC. Translation: CASRGGTVTPYEQYF.

Comments on this clone: This sequence is one base from a far larger clone and is likely a read error. Other DNA sequences from this sample encode an identical CDR3 as well. The chain's CDR3 is CASRRTGRNTEAFF. As DNA, the CDR3 is TGTGCCAGCAGGAGGACAGGCCGGAACACTGAAGCCTTCTTT. The chain uses TRBV6-5 and TRBJ1-1, with 7 bases aligning to TRBD1. The CDR3 extends over 14 amino acids. CDR1 is MNHEY, CDR2 SVGAGI, per germline.

This rearrangement joins TRBV18 to TRBJ1-4; TRBD1 is a possible D gene (5 bases). The CDR3 runs 17 residues. The V end was cut by 3 bases, the J end by 3 bases, with 17 bases between. Germline CDR1 KGHSH, CDR2 LQKENI. The CDR3 DNA reads TGTGCCAGCTCACCGGGACGGACTCGTGACCCTAATGAAAAACTGTTTTTT. Translated, it gives CASSPGRTRDPNEKLFF.

As to this clone: A junction boundary mismatches the germline segment, possibly from a read error. The chain links TRBV5-5 to TRBJ1-4; possible D gene TRBD1, 5 bases. CDR3 length equals 15 residues. The germline CDR1 and CDR2 sequences are SGHKS and YYEKEE (reference sequence). The CDR3 loop reads CASRLDAGVRAALFF. CDR3 DNA sequence: TGTGCCAGCAGATTGGATGCGGGGGTAAGGGCGGCACTGTTTTTT.

This sequence joins TRBV7-2 and TRBJ2-7, with 7 bases lining up with TRBD2. The CDR3 covers 14 residues. V shed 5 bases, J shed 2 bases, and the junction held 6 bases outside the gene matches. CDR1 is SGHTA, CDR2 FQGNSA, per germline. The CDR3 DNA follows: TGTGCCAGCAGCCGAACCGGGACTACCTACGAGCAGTACTTC. Encoded protein: CASSRTGTTYEQYF.

This clone has just one count. This rearrangement joins TRBV7-2 to TRBJ2-3; 8 bases agree with TRBD2. The CDR3 is 16 amino acids. J gave up 0 bases and V 5 bases, and 7 bases lay outside the gene matches. Germline values: CDR1 SGHTA, CDR2 FQGNSA. The CDR3 sequence: CASSPPGLGSTDTQYF. The CDR3 bases are TGTGCCAGCAGCCCGCCGGGACTAGGGAGCACAGATACGCAGTATTTT.